The 21 T cell receptor beta chains in this list originate from one sample, sequenced in a study of cytomegalovirus exposure and HLA in healthy donors. The assay was immunoSEQ multiplex PCR, and TCRdb's table has in-frame clones only and misses some. The sample records 130,000 or so clones, under 90% being singletons. The sequencing input was PBMCs. The receptors were gathered from a young woman in good health and CMV-seronegative.

The chain links TRBV5-1 to TRBJ2-6; D gene uncertain. V lost 0 bases to trimming and J lost 0 bases, with 7 bases between them. Germline V CDR1 and CDR2: SGHRS, YFSETQ. This CDR3 spans 16 amino acids. The CDR3 DNA follows: TGCGCCAGCAGCTTGGAACCCAGCTCTGGGGCCAACGTCCTGACTTTC. It codes for CASSLEPSSGANVLTF. The full variable domain, completed using reference TRBV5-1 and TRBJ2-6, is KAGVTQTPRYLIKTRGQQVTLSCSPISGHRSVSWYQQTPGQGLQFLFEYFSETQRNKGNFPGRFSGRQFSNSRSEMNVSTLELGDSALYLCASSLEPSSGANVLTFGAGSRLTVL.

This chain connects TRBV6-1 to TRBJ1-1; 8 bases align to TRBD1. Germline CDR1 reads MNHNS; CDR2 reads SASEGT. V was clipped by 5 bases and J by 4 bases; unmatched bases: 6. The CDR3 has 14 amino acids. The CDR3 DNA reads as TGTGCCAGCAGTCCTCGACAGGGGAGCACTGAAGCTTTCTTT. The encoded protein is CASSPRQGSTEAFF.

The CDR3 spells CASSQAPGQGYSGANVLTF. The CDR3 nucleotides are TGCGCCAGCAGCCAAGCCCCGGGACAGGGTTACTCTGGGGCCAACGTCCTGACTTTC. This chain links TRBV4-1 with TRBJ2-6, with TRBD1 identical over 9 bases. J was trimmed by 0 bases and V by 1 base; bases with no gene match: 7. The CDR3 totals 19 residues. Germline V CDR1 and CDR2: MGHRA, YSYEKL.

Details on this clone: Other DNA sequences of this sample code for an identical CDR3. This chain uses TRBV27 with TRBJ1-6, with D possibly TRBD1 on 6 matching bases. The length of the CDR3 is 15 residues. Deletions cut 3 bases from V and 10 bases from J, with 16 bases between. Germline lookup yields CDR1 MNHEY and CDR2 SMNVEV (reference sequence). The CDR3 DNA reads TGTGCCAGCAGTTTGCGTAGACAGGACAACTCACCCCTCCACTTT. Amino acids: CASSLRRQDNSPLHF.

The chain couples TRBV18 to TRBJ1-1; D unclear. From germline, CDR1 is KGHSH and CDR2 LQKENI. V dropped 6 bases and J dropped 1 base, with 15 bases sitting between them. There are 15 residues in the CDR3. CDR3 sequence reads: CASSGFRQANTEAFF. The CDR3 DNA reads as TGTGCCAGCTCGGGTTTCAGGCAGGCGAACACTGAAGCTTTCTTT.

The CDR3 here is CASSPGTGPAYEQYF. Written as DNA, the CDR3 is TGTGCCAGTAGTCCCGGGACAGGGCCTGCCTACGAGCAGTACTTC. The chain uses TRBV19 and TRBJ2-7, with 9 positions matching TRBD1. V trimming: 5 bases; J trimming: 2 bases; junction bases outside the gene matches: 7. This CDR3 has 15 amino acids. Germline-derived CDR1 and CDR2 are LNHDA and SQIVND (reference sequence).

The chain combines TRBV27 with TRBJ2-1; D perhaps matches TRBD2 (5 bases). Germline V gene lookup returns CDR1 MNHEY and CDR2 SMNVEV (reference sequence). V lost 3 bases and J 3 bases, leaving 15 bases between the germline ends. There are 16 residues in the CDR3. The CDR3 region is CASSFGVGELYNEQFF. Written as DNA, the CDR3 is TGTGCCAGCAGTTTCGGGGTAGGCGAACTCTACAATGAGCAGTTCTTC.

The gene calls are TRBV4-1 and TRBJ2-5, with 11 nucleotides matching TRBD2. The germline CDR1 and CDR2 sequences are MGHRA and YSYEKL. Germline trimming cut 6 bases from V and 2 bases from J; bases unmatched to any gene: 2. The CDR3 covers 14 residues. The CDR3 reads CASRLAGGQETQYF. The CDR3 DNA sequence: TGCGCCAGCAGGTTAGCGGGGGGGCAAGAGACCCAGTACTTC.

V gene TRBV27 combines with J gene TRBJ1-6; D remains ambiguous. The V gene lost 3 bases and the J gene lost 9 bases, with 9 bases spanning the gap. The length of the CDR3 is 13 residues. Germline V gene data show CDR1 as MNHEY and CDR2 as SMNVEV (reference sequence). CDR3 protein: CASSFSRSSPLHF. The CDR3 DNA reads as TGTGCCAGCAGTTTCTCTCGGAGTTCACCCCTCCACTTT.

The V gene is TRBV9, the J gene TRBJ1-2; 7 bases map to TRBD1. Germline trimming cut 1 base from V and 8 bases from J; bases unmatched to any gene: 5. CDR3 length: 13 residues. CDR1 and CDR2 (germline): SGDLS, YYNGEE. The CDR3 DNA reads as TGTGCCAGCAGCGTAAAGACAGGGATCGGCTACACCTTC. Translated, it gives CASSVKTGIGYTF. The full variable domain, with the rest looked up from reference TRBV9 and TRBJ1-2, is DSGVTQTPKHLITATGQRVTLRCSPRSGDLSVYWYQQSLDQGLQFLIQYYNGEERAKGNILERFSAQQFPDLHSELNLSSLELGDSALYFCASSVKTGIGYTFGSGTRLTVV.

This clone was detected once. J is TRBJ1-2 and V is TRBV5-1; TRBD1 matches at 7 bases. This CDR3 comprises 15 residues. CDR1 SGHRS and CDR2 YFSETQ come from the germline V gene. V dropped 5 bases and J dropped 5; count of bases not matched to a gene: 12. CDR3 residues: CASRLGGLQDYGYTF. The CDR3 bases are TGCGCCAGCAGACTAGGGGGCCTACAAGATTATGGCTACACCTTC.

The rearrangement uses TRBV5-8 and TRBJ2-5, with 11 bases that match TRBD2. The CDR3 covers 16 residues. CDR1 and CDR2 (germline): SGHTS, YDEGEE. V lost 4 bases, J lost 0 bases, and 5 bases stayed unmatched. The CDR3 sequence: CASSLGTSGHQETQYF. CDR3 coding DNA: TGTGCCAGCAGCCTCGGGACTAGCGGACACCAAGAGACCCAGTACTTC.

The chain carries TRBV19 and TRBJ2-7, with a weak D call TRBD1 (5 bases). The CDR3 contains 16 residues. The ends were cut back, 0 bases at V and 0 bases at J, with 12 bases in the middle. Germline-derived CDR1 and CDR2 are LNHDA and SQIVND (reference sequence). The CDR3 loop reads CASSIEAGFISYEQYF. The CDR3 nucleotides are TGTGCCAGTAGTATAGAGGCAGGGTTTATCTCCTACGAGCAGTACTTC.

This clone was found once. J is TRBJ1-1 and V is TRBV2; D may be TRBD1 (6 bases). V was pared by 6 bases and J by 0 bases, with 11 bases between. From germline, CDR1 is SNHLY and CDR2 FYNNEI. The CDR3 loop spans 14 amino acids. CDR3 protein: CASRPGDLNTEAFF. In DNA form, the CDR3 reads TGTGCCAGCAGGCCAGGGGACCTGAACACTGAAGCTTTCTTT. Full variable domain (rest looked up from reference TRBV2 and TRBJ1-1): EPEVTQTPSHQVTQMGQEVILRCVPISNHLYFYWYRQILGQKVEFLVSFYNNEISEKSEIFDDQFSVERPDGSNFTLKIRSTKLEDSAMYFCASRPGDLNTEAFFGQGTRLTVV.

This clone showed up just a few times. The rearrangement uses TRBV10-3 and TRBJ2-7; 8 positions agree with TRBD2. Germline CDR1 and CDR2: ENHRY and SYGVKD. The CDR3 is made up of 13 amino acids. The V and J ends lost 4 bases and 6 bases, in that order; junction bases with no gene match: 5. The CDR3 nucleotides are TGTGCCATCAGTGGAGCGGGGGCTGCCGAGCAGTACTTC. Protein: CAISGAGAAEQYF.

J is TRBJ2-7 and V is TRBV29-1; perhaps TRBD1 as D (5 bases). V shed 7 bases and J shed 7 bases, with 17 bases lying between them. Germline loops: CDR1 SQVTM, CDR2 ANQGSEA. The CDR3 extends over 12 amino acids. The CDR3 reads CSALGPLREQYF. In DNA form, the CDR3 reads TGCAGCGCCCTGGGGCCACTAAGGGAGCAGTACTTC.

This clone was counted only a few times. J is TRBJ1-3 and V is TRBV7-9; weak D call: TRBD1 (6 bases). The CDR3 runs to 14 residues. CDR1 is SEHNR, CDR2 FQNEAQ, per germline (reference sequence). V was pared by 5 bases and J by 2 bases, with 10 bases between. The CDR3 nucleotides are TGTGCCAGCAGCCCAGGGGCCCCTGGAAACACCATATATTTT. Its protein product is CASSPGAPGNTIYF. Filled out from reference TRBV7-9 and TRBJ1-3, the complete variable domain reads DTGVSQNPRHKITKRGQNVTFRCDPISEHNRLYWYRQTLGQGPEFLTYFQNEAQLEKSRLLSDRFSAERPKGSFSTLEIQRTEQGDSAMYLCASSPGAPGNTIYFGEGSWLTVV.

V gene TRBV18 combines with J gene TRBJ2-2; 11 bases match TRBD2. The germline V gene has CDR1 KGHSH and CDR2 LQKENI. The J segment lost 6 bases and the V segment lost 3 bases, leaving 6 bases of the junction unmatched. This CDR3 region has 16 residues. The chain's CDR3 is CASSPLAGGSPGELFF. Written as DNA, the CDR3 is TGTGCCAGCTCACCCCTAGCGGGGGGCTCACCCGGGGAGCTGTTTTTT.

This chain uses TRBV18 with TRBJ2-7; 10 positions agree with TRBD1. This CDR3 is built from 15 residues. The V and J ends lost 3 bases and 6 bases, in that order; junction bases with no gene match: 8. Germline CDR1 reads KGHSH; CDR2 reads LQKENI. CDR3 coding DNA: TGTGCCAGCTCACCTCCGCGACAGGGGGCCTCCGAGCAGTACTTC. Translation: CASSPPRQGASEQYF. Drawing the rest from reference TRBV18 and TRBJ2-7, the complete variable domain is NAGVMQNPRHLVRRRGQEARLRCSPMKGHSHVYWYRQLPEEGLKFMVYLQKENIIDESGMPKERFSAEFPKEGPSILRIQQVVRGDSAAYFCASSPPRQGASEQYFGPGTRLTVT.

This chain links TRBV27 with TRBJ2-3, with D maybe TRBD1 (6 bases). CDR3 size: 16 residues. CDR1 and CDR2 from the germline V gene are MNHEY and SMNVEV (reference sequence). V lost 0 bases and J 1 base, leaving 11 bases between the germline ends. In nucleotides, the CDR3 is TGTGCCAGCAGTTTATCGTGGGGGCTTGGCACAGATACGCAGTATTTT. Its protein is CASSLSWGLGTDTQYF.

This chain links TRBV10-3 with TRBJ1-2; 8 bases line up with TRBD1. The trim removed 4 bases at V and 3 bases at J, leaving 4 bases unmatched. Germline V gene sequence: CDR1 ENHRY, CDR2 SYGVKD. The CDR3 is made up of 14 amino acids. CDR3: CAISGDRNDYGYTF. In nucleotides, the CDR3 is TGTGCCATCAGTGGGGACAGGAACGACTATGGCTACACCTTC.